This T cell receptor beta chain was recorded in a study of T-cell memory formation after mild COVID-19. The germline CDR1 and CDR2 sequences are SGHVS and FNYEAQ. The CDR3 has 17 amino acids. The V end lost 10 bases, the J end lost 0 bases, and 19 bases lay between the germline ends. This clonotype was recorded a few times. A single record per CDR3 protein comes from TCRdb applying MiXCR to the 5' RACE reads. Of some 130,000 distinct CDR3 sequences detected, approximately 25% appear once; the ten largest clones hold about 24%. V gene TRBV7-6 combines with J gene TRBJ2-6; D is possibly TRBD2 (5 bases). The sequencing input was PBMCs or a T cell subset sorted from them (not recorded which). This TCR was sampled from an adult woman who had mild COVID-19 (a few samples of this study predate the infection). Cell type and time point are not known. The CDR3 DNA reads TGTGCCATCACGGGAAAAGCTCCTCTCTCTGGGGCCAACGTCCTGACTTTC. Translated: CAITGKAPLSGANVLTF.